These T cell receptor beta chains were read from a single sample in a study of brain T cells in children with intractable seizures. Some clones are missing from TCRdb's copy, which holds only in-frame ones; the method was immunoSEQ multiplex PCR. The data contain around 340,000 clones, over 90% of them seen just once; the ten biggest clones take up around 5%. Specimen: peripheral blood, collected more than 4 months after surgery. Receptors were obtained from a boy younger than two with tuberous sclerosis and intractable seizures. Each CDR3 is given with its conserved first and last residue. D genes are given only for firm matches. Expanded clones get a size class; other rows say once, few or many, or leave the size out.

TRBJ1-1	.	.	TRBV21-1	CASSPHPGQGKTGVYTEAFF	TGTGCCAGCAGCCCTCATCCGGGACAGGGGAAGACGGGGGTATACACTGAAGCTTTCTTT
TRBJ2-1	TRBD2	.	TRBV6-6	CASSYSMPAGVSEQFF	TGTGCCAGCAGTTACTCGATGCCAGCGGGAGTCAGTGAGCAGTTCTTC
TRBJ2-1	.	.	TRBV5-1	CASRDSYSYNEQFF	TGCGCCAGCAGGGACAGTTACTCCTACAATGAGCAGTTCTTC
TRBJ1-2	.	.	TRBV20-1	CSAAGGYTF	TGCAGTGCCGCAGGGGGCTACACCTTC
TRBJ1-5	TRBD1	.	TRBV20-1	CSASETGNQPQHF	TGCAGTGCTAGTGAGACAGGGAATCAGCCCCAGCATTTT
TRBJ2-7	.	.	TRBV7-8	CASSFNSEAGYEQYF	TGTGCCAGCAGCTTTAACAGCGAAGCCGGGTACGAGCAGTACTTC
TRBJ2-7	.	.	TRBV4-1	CASSQDVGQAPSYEQYF	TGCGCCAGCAGCCAAGATGTTGGCCAGGCACCCTCCTACGAGCAGTACTTC
TRBJ1-2	.	.	TRBV18	CASSPGTQYGYTF	TGTGCCAGCTCACCCGGGACACAGTATGGCTACACCTTC
TRBJ2-1	TRBD1	.	TRBV13	CASSLDAGGAEQFF	TGTGCCAGCAGCTTAGATGCAGGGGGCGCTGAGCAGTTCTTC
TRBJ2-6	TRBD1	.	TRBV11-3	CASSSRDRGLSSGANVLTF	TGTGCCAGCAGCTCCCGGGACAGGGGCCTTAGCTCTGGGGCCAACGTCCTGACTTTC
TRBJ2-7	.	.	TRBV12-3/TRBV12-4	CASSRDLTGEQYF	TGTGCCAGCAGTCGGGACCTCACGGGGGAGCAGTACTTC
TRBJ1-1	.	.	TRBV11-3	CASSFPLNTEAFF	TGTGCCAGCAGCTTCCCCCTGAACACTGAAGCTTTCTTT
TRBJ2-7	.	.	TRBV6-8	CASSRLLGSSYEQYF	TGTGCCAGCAGCCGCCTACTAGGGAGCTCCTACGAGCAGTACTTC
TRBJ2-7	.	.	TRBV5-1	CASSLSTGAYEQYF	TGCGCCAGCAGCTTGTCCACGGGGGCCTACGAGCAGTACTTC
TRBJ1-1	.	.	TRBV19	CASRSNRVLRVNTEAFF	TGTGCCAGTAGGTCGAACAGGGTACTGCGGGTGAACACTGAAGCTTTCTTT
TRBJ1-5	.	.	TRBV3-1/TRBV3-2	CASSFEGGQPQHF	TGTGCCAGCAGCTTTGAGGGGGGTCAGCCCCAGCATTTT
TRBJ1-6	.	.	TRBV2	CASSETGQRFPYNSPLHF	TGTGCCAGCAGTGAAACGGGCCAGCGCTTCCCCTATAATTCACCCCTCCACTTT
TRBJ2-3	.	.	TRBV6-1	CASSEATPNRYF	TGTGCCAGCAGTGAAGCGACCCCGAATCGGTATTTT
TRBJ2-1	TRBD1	.	TRBV2	CASSEANRGKQFF	TGTGCCAGCAGTGAAGCGAACAGGGGGAAGCAGTTCTTC
TRBJ1-1	.	.	TRBV11-3	CASSLEGRTSRGTEAFF	TGTGCCAGCAGCTTAGAAGGACGGACGTCCAGGGGAACTGAAGCTTTCTTT
TRBJ1-1	.	.	TRBV29-1	CSAKLWTTNSRETEAFF	TGCAGCGCCAAACTTTGGACGACTAATTCGAGGGAAACTGAAGCTTTCTTT
TRBJ2-1	.	.	TRBV25-1	CASGYTDEQFF	TGTGCCAGCGGTTACACGGATGAGCAGTTCTTC
TRBJ2-7	TRBD2	.	TRBV9	CASSLQASGTYEQYF	TGTGCCAGCAGCTTACAGGCTAGCGGAACCTACGAGCAGTACTTC
TRBJ2-1	TRBD2	few	TRBV7-9	CASSLGLAGGNRYYNEQFF	TGTGCCAGCAGCTTGGGACTAGCGGGGGGTAATCGCTACTACAATGAGCAGTTCTTC
TRBJ2-1	.	.	TRBV3-1/TRBV3-2	CASSQVEGNYNEQFF	TGTGCCAGCAGCCAAGTTGAGGGAAACTACAATGAGCAGTTCTTC
TRBJ2-7	TRBD2	.	TRBV12-3/TRBV12-4	CASSTSGYEQYF	TGTGCCAGCAGCACTAGCGGGTACGAGCAGTACTTC
TRBJ2-1	TRBD2	.	TRBV2	CASKELASSYNEQFF	TGTGCCAGCAAAGAACTAGCGAGCTCCTACAATGAGCAGTTCTTC
TRBJ2-1	.	.	TRBV13	CASSPKDVAVYNEQFF	TGTGCCAGCAGCCCAAAAGATGTCGCGGTGTACAATGAGCAGTTCTTC
TRBJ2-3	.	.	TRBV2	CARHRGGDTQYF	TGTGCCCGCCACAGGGGGGGAGATACGCAGTATTTT
TRBJ2-1	.	.	TRBV28	CASSLDGGYNEQFF	TGTGCCAGCAGTTTAGACGGGGGTTACAATGAGCAGTTCTTC
TRBJ1-1	.	.	TRBV21-1	CASSAPGGRTEAFF	TGTGCCAGCAGCGCCCCCGGGGGGCGAACTGAAGCTTTCTTT
TRBJ2-7	TRBD1	.	TRBV4-1	CASSQEDRTLYEQYF	TGCGCCAGCAGCCAAGAGGACAGGACTCTCTACGAGCAGTACTTC
TRBJ2-7	.	.	TRBV5-6	CASSLGSGAVSYEQYF	TGTGCCAGCAGCTTGGGATCGGGGGCGGTCTCCTACGAGCAGTACTTC
TRBJ2-6	.	.	TRBV19	CASSIEAVSGANVLTF	TGTGCCAGTAGTATAGAGGCAGTCTCTGGGGCCAACGTCCTGACTTTC
TRBJ2-7	TRBD2	.	TRBV5-1	CASSNPSGGPPKEQYF	TGCGCCAGCAGCAATCCCAGCGGGGGACCCCCCAAAGAGCAGTACTTC
TRBJ1-1	.	.	TRBV24-1	CATTSLYMNTEAFF	TGTGCCACCACTTCCCTGTATATGAACACTGAAGCTTTCTTT
TRBJ1-1	.	.	TRBV6-5	CASSPNENTEAFF	TGTGCCAGCAGTCCAAATGAGAACACTGAAGCTTTCTTT
TRBJ1-2	.	once	TRBV12-3/TRBV12-4	CASNSGRAYTF	TGTGCCAGCAACTCCGGACGAGCCTACACCTTC
TRBJ2-5	TRBD2	.	TRBV6-5	CASSYLAGDQETQYF	TGTGCCAGCAGTTACTTAGCGGGAGACCAAGAGACCCAGTACTTC
TRBJ2-1	TRBD1	.	TRBV5-5	CASSLAGTVDEQFF	TGTGCCAGCAGCTTGGCCGGGACAGTCGATGAGCAGTTCTTC
TRBJ2-1	.	.	TRBV27	CASSATASDPYNEQFF	TGTGCCAGCAGTGCAACAGCGTCCGACCCTTACAATGAGCAGTTCTTC
TRBJ2-7	.	.	TRBV11-2	CASSDRRRSYEQYF	TGTGCCAGCAGCGACAGGCGACGGTCCTACGAGCAGTACTTC
TRBJ2-4	.	once	TRBV28	CASSLSLLQGPGGDIQYF	TGTGCCAGCAGTTTATCCCTTTTACAGGGGCCTGGGGGGGACATTCAGTACTTC
TRBJ1-2	.	.	TRBV7-9	CASSLPARGLYGYTF	TGTGCCAGCAGCTTACCAGCCCGGGGGCTCTATGGCTACACCTTC